This TCR beta chain was documented in a study of T-cell memory formation after mild COVID-19. Study context: There were largely donor-specific TCR clusters.

J was trimmed by 5 bases and V by 1 base; bases with no gene match: 12. The V gene's germline CDR1 is LNHDA and CDR2 SQIVND (reference sequence). The CDR3 sequence is 17 residues long. TCRdb fed the 5' RACE reads into MiXCR, producing one record per CDR3 protein. The table lists about 14,000 distinct CDR3 sequences, under 25% of them singletons. The source is an adult woman who had mild COVID-19 (a few samples of this study predate the infection). Cell type and time point are not known. The source material was PBMCs or a T cell subset sorted from them (not recorded which). This chain joins TRBV19 and TRBJ1-1; 8 bases agree with TRBD1. For the CDR3, the DNA is TGTGCCAGTAGTATAGGAGCAGGGGGCGCAGGAGTGACTGAAGCTTTCTTT. As protein: CASSIGAGGAGVTEAFF.